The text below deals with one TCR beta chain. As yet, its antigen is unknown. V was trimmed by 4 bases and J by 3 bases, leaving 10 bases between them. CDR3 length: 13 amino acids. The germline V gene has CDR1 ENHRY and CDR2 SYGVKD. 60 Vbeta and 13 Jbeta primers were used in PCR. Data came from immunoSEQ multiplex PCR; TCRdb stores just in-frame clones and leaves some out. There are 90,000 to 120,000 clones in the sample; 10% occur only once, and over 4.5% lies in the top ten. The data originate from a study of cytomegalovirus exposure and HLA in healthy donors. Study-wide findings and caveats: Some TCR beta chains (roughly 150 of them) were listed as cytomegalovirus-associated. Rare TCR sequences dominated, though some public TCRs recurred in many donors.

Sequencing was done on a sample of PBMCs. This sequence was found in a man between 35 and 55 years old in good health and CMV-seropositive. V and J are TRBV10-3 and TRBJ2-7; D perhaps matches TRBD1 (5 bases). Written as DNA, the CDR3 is TGTGCCATCAGTGGGGGCCCCAGCTACGAGCAGTACTTC. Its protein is CAISGGPSYEQYF.